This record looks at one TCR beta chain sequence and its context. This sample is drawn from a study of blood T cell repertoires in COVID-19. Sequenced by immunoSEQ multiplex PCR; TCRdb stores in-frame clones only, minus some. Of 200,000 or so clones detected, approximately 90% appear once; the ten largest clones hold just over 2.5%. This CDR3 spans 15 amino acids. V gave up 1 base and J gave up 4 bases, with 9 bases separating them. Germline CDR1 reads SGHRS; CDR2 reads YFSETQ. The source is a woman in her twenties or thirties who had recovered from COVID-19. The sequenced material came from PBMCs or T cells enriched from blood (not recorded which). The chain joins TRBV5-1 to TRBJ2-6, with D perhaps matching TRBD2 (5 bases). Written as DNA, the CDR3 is TGCGCCAGCAGCTTGACGGGGTCAGGGGCCAACGTCCTGACTTTC. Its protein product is CASSLTGSGANVLTF.